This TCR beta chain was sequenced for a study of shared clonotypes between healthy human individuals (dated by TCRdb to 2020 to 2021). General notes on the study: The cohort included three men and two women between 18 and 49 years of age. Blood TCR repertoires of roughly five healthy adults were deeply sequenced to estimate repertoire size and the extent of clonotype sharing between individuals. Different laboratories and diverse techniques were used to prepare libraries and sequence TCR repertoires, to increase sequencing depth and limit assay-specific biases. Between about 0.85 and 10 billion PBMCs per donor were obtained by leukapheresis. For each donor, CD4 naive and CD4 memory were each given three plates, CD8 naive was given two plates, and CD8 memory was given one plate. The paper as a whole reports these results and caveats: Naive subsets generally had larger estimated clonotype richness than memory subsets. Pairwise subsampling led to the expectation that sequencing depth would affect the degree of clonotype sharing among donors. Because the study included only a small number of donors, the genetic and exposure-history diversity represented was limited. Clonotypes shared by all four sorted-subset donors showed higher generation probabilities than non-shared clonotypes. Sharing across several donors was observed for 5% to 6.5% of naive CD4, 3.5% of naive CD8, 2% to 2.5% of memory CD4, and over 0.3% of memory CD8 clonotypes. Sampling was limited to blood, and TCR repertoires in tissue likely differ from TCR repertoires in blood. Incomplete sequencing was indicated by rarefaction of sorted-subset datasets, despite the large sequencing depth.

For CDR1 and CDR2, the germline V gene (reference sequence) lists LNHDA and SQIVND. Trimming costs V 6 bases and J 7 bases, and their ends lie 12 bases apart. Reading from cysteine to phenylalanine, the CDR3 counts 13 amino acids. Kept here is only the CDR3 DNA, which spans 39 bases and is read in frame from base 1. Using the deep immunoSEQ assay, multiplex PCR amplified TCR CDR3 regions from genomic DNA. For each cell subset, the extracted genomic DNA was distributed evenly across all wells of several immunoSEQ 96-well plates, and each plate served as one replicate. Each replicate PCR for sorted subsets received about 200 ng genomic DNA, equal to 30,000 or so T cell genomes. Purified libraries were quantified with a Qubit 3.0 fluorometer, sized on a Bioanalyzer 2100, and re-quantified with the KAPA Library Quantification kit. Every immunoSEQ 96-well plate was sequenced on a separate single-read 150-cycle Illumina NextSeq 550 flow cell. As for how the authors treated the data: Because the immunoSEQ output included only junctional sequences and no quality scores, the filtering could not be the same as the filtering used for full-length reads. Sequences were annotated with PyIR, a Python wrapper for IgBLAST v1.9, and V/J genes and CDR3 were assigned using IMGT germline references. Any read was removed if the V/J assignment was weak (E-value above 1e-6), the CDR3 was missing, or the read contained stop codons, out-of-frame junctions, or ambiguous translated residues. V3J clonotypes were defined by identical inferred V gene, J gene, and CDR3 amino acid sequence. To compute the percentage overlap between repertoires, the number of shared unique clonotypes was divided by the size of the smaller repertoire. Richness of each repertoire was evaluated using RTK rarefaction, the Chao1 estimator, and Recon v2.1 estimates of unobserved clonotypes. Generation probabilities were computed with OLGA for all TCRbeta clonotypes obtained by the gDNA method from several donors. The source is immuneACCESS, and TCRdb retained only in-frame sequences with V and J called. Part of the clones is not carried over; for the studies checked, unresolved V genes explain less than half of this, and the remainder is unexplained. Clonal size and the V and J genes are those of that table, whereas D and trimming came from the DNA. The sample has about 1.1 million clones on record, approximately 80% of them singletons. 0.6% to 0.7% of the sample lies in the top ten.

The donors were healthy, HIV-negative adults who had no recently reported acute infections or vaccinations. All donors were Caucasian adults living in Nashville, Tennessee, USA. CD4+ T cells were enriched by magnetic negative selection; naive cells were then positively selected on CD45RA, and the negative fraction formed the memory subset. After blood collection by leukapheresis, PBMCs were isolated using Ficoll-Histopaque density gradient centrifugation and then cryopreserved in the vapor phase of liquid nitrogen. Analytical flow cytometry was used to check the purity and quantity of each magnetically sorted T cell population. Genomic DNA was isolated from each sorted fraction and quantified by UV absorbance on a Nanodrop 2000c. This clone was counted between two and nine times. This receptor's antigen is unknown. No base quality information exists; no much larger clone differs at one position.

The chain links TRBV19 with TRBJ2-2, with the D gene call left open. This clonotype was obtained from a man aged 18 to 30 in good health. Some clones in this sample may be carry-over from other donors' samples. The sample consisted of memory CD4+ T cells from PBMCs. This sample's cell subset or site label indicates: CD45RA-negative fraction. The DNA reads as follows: TGTGCCAGTAGGAACAGTTACAGCGGGGAGCTGTTTTTT. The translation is CASRNSYSGELFF.